The present T cell receptor beta chain was sequenced within a study of blood T cell repertoires in COVID-19. Study as a whole: The United States, Italy and Spain provided the acute and convalescent COVID-19 samples. PBMCs, B-cell-depleted T cells, or T cells provided the cDNA or gDNA that made up the material.

The length of the CDR3 is 18 residues. Germline assignment: CDR1 LNHDA and CDR2 SQIVND (reference sequence). Concerning this clone itself: The junction does not match germline at one end; this may be a read error.

The repertoire was sequenced with immunoSEQ multiplex PCR; TCRdb's copy has only in-frame clones and lacks some. Found here are 250,000 to 350,000 clones, over 75% of them singletons; the top ten hold approximately 4%. Participants' reported clinical history set cohort assignment. The V call is TRBV19, the J call TRBJ2-2; TRBD1 aligns across 8 bases. This clonotype was sampled from a woman aged 25 to 45 who had recovered from COVID-19. The sample consisted of PBMCs or T cells enriched from blood (not recorded which). CDR3 residues: CASSLDRAGTGNTGELFF. DNA for the CDR3: TGTGCCAGTAGTTTAGACAGAGCCGGGACAGGGAACACCGGGGAGCTGTTTTTT.